This is a list of T cell receptor beta chains from one sample in a study of cytomegalovirus exposure and HLA in healthy donors. The table came from immunoSEQ multiplex PCR; TCRdb's copy has only in-frame clones and leaves some out. The sample has about 160,000 clones. Specimen: PBMCs. The source of these receptors is a woman aged 60-70 years in good health and CMV-seronegative. CDR3s include the opening cysteine and the closing phenylalanine or tryptophan. Fields, in order: V gene, J gene, D gene, CDR3 DNA, CDR3 protein. A D gene is named only where the DNA matches it firmly.

v_call: TRBV7-9
j_call: TRBJ1-2
d_call: -
cdr3_nt: TGTGCCAGCAGCTTAGGGACAGCCTATGGCTACACCTTC
cdr3_aa: CASSLGTAYGYTF

v_call: TRBV19
j_call: TRBJ1-2
d_call: -
cdr3_nt: TGTGCCAGTACCCAGGGCTATGACTATGGCTACACCTTC
cdr3_aa: CASTQGYDYGYTF

v_call: TRBV5-6
j_call: TRBJ2-5
d_call: -
cdr3_nt: TGTGCCAGCAGCCGCAGTTTACAGTACTTC
cdr3_aa: CASSRSLQYF

v_call: TRBV7-7
j_call: TRBJ2-6
d_call: -
cdr3_nt: TGTGCCAGCAGCCAAACTGGGGCCAACGTCCTGACTTTC
cdr3_aa: CASSQTGANVLTF

v_call: TRBV7-6
j_call: TRBJ2-3
d_call: -
cdr3_nt: TGTGCCAGCAGCTTACTCCCTTTGACAGATACGCAGTATTTT
cdr3_aa: CASSLLPLTDTQYF

v_call: TRBV6-1
j_call: TRBJ1-2
d_call: TRBD1
cdr3_nt: TGTGCCAGCAGTGACTTAGACAGGGTCTATGGCTACACCTTC
cdr3_aa: CASSDLDRVYGYTF

v_call: TRBV29-1
j_call: TRBJ2-7
d_call: TRBD1
cdr3_nt: TGCAGCGTTGGAACAGGGGGTATCTACGAGCAGTACTTC
cdr3_aa: CSVGTGGIYEQYF

v_call: TRBV5-6
j_call: TRBJ2-5
d_call: -
cdr3_nt: TGTGCCAGTAACGACTTCCGCGAAGAGACCCAGTACTTC
cdr3_aa: CASNDFREETQYF

v_call: TRBV29-1
j_call: TRBJ1-1
d_call: TRBD1
cdr3_nt: TGCAGCGTTGGGGGGGGGACAGGGGGTTTCACTGAAGCTTTCTTT
cdr3_aa: CSVGGGTGGFTEAFF

v_call: TRBV7-9
j_call: TRBJ1-3
d_call: -
cdr3_nt: TGTGCCAGCAGCTTAGTGGACGGGGCTGGAAACACCATATATTTT
cdr3_aa: CASSLVDGAGNTIYF

v_call: TRBV9
j_call: TRBJ2-7
d_call: -
cdr3_nt: TGTGCCAGCAGCGTAGGTCAAAGGGCGGGGTGGGAGCAGTACTTC
cdr3_aa: CASSVGQRAGWEQYF

v_call: TRBV11-2
j_call: TRBJ2-1
d_call: TRBD2
cdr3_nt: TGTGCCAGCGAAATGGCAGCGGGGGGTGGTGAGCAGTTCTTC
cdr3_aa: CASEMAAGGGEQFF

v_call: TRBV19
j_call: TRBJ2-3
d_call: -
cdr3_nt: TGTGCCAGTAGTTTCAGGGTTGGCACAGATACGCAGTATTTT
cdr3_aa: CASSFRVGTDTQYF

v_call: TRBV9
j_call: TRBJ2-3
d_call: -
cdr3_nt: TGTGCCAGCAGCGTAACCGGAGAGGATACGCAGTATTTT
cdr3_aa: CASSVTGEDTQYF

v_call: TRBV12-5
j_call: TRBJ1-1
d_call: -
cdr3_nt: TGTGCTAGTGGTCTTGACAGCTACACTGAAGCTTTCTTT
cdr3_aa: CASGLDSYTEAFF

v_call: TRBV28
j_call: TRBJ2-1
d_call: -
cdr3_nt: TGTGCCCTAGGGGTAAGGGAGCAGTTCTTC
cdr3_aa: CALGVREQFF

v_call: TRBV4-1
j_call: TRBJ2-1
d_call: -
cdr3_nt: TGCGCCAGCAGCCAAGATACGCAAGGGGCCTACAATGAGCAGTTCTTC
cdr3_aa: CASSQDTQGAYNEQFF

v_call: TRBV9
j_call: TRBJ1-1
d_call: -
cdr3_nt: TGTGCCAGCAGTGATGGGGGGACTGAAGCTTTCTTT
cdr3_aa: CASSDGGTEAFF

v_call: TRBV5-6
j_call: TRBJ2-1
d_call: TRBD2
cdr3_nt: TGTGCCAGCAGCTTATTAGCGGGAGGCTACAATGAGCAGTTCTTC
cdr3_aa: CASSLLAGGYNEQFF

v_call: TRBV27
j_call: TRBJ1-4
d_call: -
cdr3_nt: TGTGCCAGCTCCCCCGTGGGGTCAGGGGAAAAACTGTTTTTT
cdr3_aa: CASSPVGSGEKLFF

v_call: TRBV5-1
j_call: TRBJ1-2
d_call: TRBD1
cdr3_nt: TGCGCCAGCAGCGGAAACAGGGGTTCAGACTATGGCTACACCTTC
cdr3_aa: CASSGNRGSDYGYTF

v_call: TRBV5-1
j_call: TRBJ2-2
d_call: -
cdr3_nt: TGCGCCAGCAGCTTGGGGGGAGACACCGGGGAGCTGTTTTTT
cdr3_aa: CASSLGGDTGELFF

v_call: TRBV5-4
j_call: TRBJ2-5
d_call: -
cdr3_nt: TGTGCCAGCGGGCTAGCGAGGGAGACCCAGTACTTC
cdr3_aa: CASGLARETQYF

v_call: TRBV7-3
j_call: TRBJ2-2
d_call: -
cdr3_nt: TGTGCCAGCAGCCTCTATACCGGGGAGCTGTTTTTT
cdr3_aa: CASSLYTGELFF

v_call: TRBV11-1
j_call: TRBJ1-1
d_call: -
cdr3_nt: TGTGCCAGCAGCCGACACTTAAACACTGAAGCTTTCTTT
cdr3_aa: CASSRHLNTEAFF

v_call: TRBV4-1
j_call: TRBJ1-2
d_call: TRBD1
cdr3_nt: TGCGCCAGCAGCCCTCGACTTGGGACAGGCTTTAACTATGGCTACACCTTC
cdr3_aa: CASSPRLGTGFNYGYTF

v_call: TRBV20-1
j_call: TRBJ1-1
d_call: -
cdr3_nt: TGCAGTGCCTCCCAGGACACTGAAGCTTTCTTT
cdr3_aa: CSASQDTEAFF

v_call: TRBV4-2
j_call: TRBJ2-3
d_call: -
cdr3_nt: TGTGCCAGCAGCCACTCCCTAGGGGTCGGGACAGATACGCAGTATTTT
cdr3_aa: CASSHSLGVGTDTQYF

v_call: TRBV19
j_call: TRBJ2-4
d_call: -
cdr3_nt: TGTGCCAGTAGTTTCTGGCTAGGGGACATTCAGTACTTC
cdr3_aa: CASSFWLGDIQYF

v_call: TRBV11-1
j_call: TRBJ1-4
d_call: -
cdr3_nt: TGTGCCAGCAGCTTAACACATGAAAAACTGTTTTTT
cdr3_aa: CASSLTHEKLFF

v_call: TRBV7-2
j_call: TRBJ2-1
d_call: -
cdr3_nt: TGTGCCAGCAGCCTTAGCGGAGCTCCCTACAATGAGCAGTTCTTC
cdr3_aa: CASSLSGAPYNEQFF

v_call: TRBV19
j_call: TRBJ2-1
d_call: -
cdr3_nt: TGTGCCAGTAGTATAGACAGGGGTGAGGAGCAGTTCTTC
cdr3_aa: CASSIDRGEEQFF

v_call: TRBV30
j_call: TRBJ1-1
d_call: -
cdr3_nt: TGTGCCTGGAGTGTGACACGGGGAGAAGCTTTCTTT
cdr3_aa: CAWSVTRGEAFF